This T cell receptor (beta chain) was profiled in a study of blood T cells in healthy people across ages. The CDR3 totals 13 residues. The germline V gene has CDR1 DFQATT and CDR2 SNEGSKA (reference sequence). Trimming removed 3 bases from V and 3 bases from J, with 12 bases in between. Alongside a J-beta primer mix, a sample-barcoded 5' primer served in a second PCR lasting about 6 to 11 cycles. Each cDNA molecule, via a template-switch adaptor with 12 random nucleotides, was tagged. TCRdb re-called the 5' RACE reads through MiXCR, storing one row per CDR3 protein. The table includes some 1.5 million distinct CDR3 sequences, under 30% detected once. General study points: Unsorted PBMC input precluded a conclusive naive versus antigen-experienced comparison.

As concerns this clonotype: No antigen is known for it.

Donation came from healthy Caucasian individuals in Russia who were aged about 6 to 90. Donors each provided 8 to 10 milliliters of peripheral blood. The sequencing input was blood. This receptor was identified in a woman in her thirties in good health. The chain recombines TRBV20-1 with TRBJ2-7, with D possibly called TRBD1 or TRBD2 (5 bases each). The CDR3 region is CSASGDLNYEQYF. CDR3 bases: TGCAGTGCTAGCGGGGACCTTAACTACGAGCAGTACTTC.